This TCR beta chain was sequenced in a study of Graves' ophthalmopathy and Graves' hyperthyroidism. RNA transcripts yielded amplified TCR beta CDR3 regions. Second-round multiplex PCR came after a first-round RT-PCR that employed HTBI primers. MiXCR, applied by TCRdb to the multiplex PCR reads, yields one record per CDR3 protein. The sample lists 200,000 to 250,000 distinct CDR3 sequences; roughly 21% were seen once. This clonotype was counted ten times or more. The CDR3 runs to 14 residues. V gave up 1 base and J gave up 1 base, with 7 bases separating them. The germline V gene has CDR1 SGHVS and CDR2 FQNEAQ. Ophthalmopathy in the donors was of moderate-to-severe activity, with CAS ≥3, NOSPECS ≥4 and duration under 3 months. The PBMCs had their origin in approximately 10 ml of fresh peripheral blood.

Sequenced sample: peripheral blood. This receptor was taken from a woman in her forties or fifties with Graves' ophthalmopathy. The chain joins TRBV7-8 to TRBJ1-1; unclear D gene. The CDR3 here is CASSLGAANTEAFF. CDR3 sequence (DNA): TGTGCCAGCAGCTTAGGTGCCGCGAACACTGAAGCTTTCTTT.